What follows are 3 T cell receptor beta chains derived from one specimen sequenced in a study of T cell changes during pregnancy in multiple sclerosis. The data were produced by immunoSEQ multiplex PCR, yet TCRdb's version contains in-frame clones alone and is incomplete. The data hold approximately 30,000 clones, with about 88% observed a single time. Sequences were derived from CD8+ T cells from peripheral blood mononuclear cells, sampled before pregnancy. These receptors were obtained from a female donor with multiple sclerosis, enrolled in a pregnancy study.

The chain links TRBV4-1 to TRBJ2-5; D uncertain. This CDR3 has 15 residues. V was trimmed by 1 base and J by 0 bases, leaving 9 bases between them. Per the germline V gene, CDR1 is MGHRA and CDR2 is YSYEKL. The CDR3 here is CASSQVVSYQETQYF. Here the CDR3 DNA reads TGCGCCAGCAGCCAAGTAGTTTCGTACCAAGAGACCCAGTACTTC.

V gene TRBV7-9 combines with J gene TRBJ1-1; maybe TRBD1 (5 bases). V was cut by 5 bases and J by 7 bases, with 14 bases left in between. Per the germline V gene, CDR1 is SEHNR and CDR2 is FQNEAQ (reference sequence). This CDR3 comprises 13 residues. In nucleotides, the CDR3 is TGTGCCAGCAGCCCGATGGGGGGTGGTGAAGCTTTCTTT. This codes for CASSPMGGGEAFF.

CDR3 region: CASSRGTAQETQYF. In nucleotides, the CDR3 is TGCGCCAGCAGCCGGGGGACAGCTCAAGAGACCCAGTACTTC. The chain has TRBV4-1 and TRBJ2-5; 7 nucleotides agree with TRBD1. The trim removed 4 bases at V and 2 bases at J, leaving 4 bases unmatched. The germline V gene encodes CDR1 MGHRA and CDR2 YSYEKL. This CDR3 has 14 amino acids.